Following are 18 T cell receptor beta chains from one sample sequenced in a study of cytomegalovirus exposure and HLA in healthy donors. PCR involved 60 Vbeta and 13 Jbeta primers. Produced via immunoSEQ multiplex PCR; TCRdb's table is partial and in-frame only. The data show nearly 80,000 clones, with around 79% seen just once and approximately 20% held by the top ten. Sequencing input: PBMCs. These receptor sequences come from a woman aged 35 to 49 in good health and CMV-seropositive.

The chain uses TRBV27 and TRBJ1-5; D might be TRBD1 (6 bases). V lost 0 bases to trimming and J lost 2 bases, with 8 bases between them. The CDR3 loop spans 15 amino acids. Germline V CDR1 and CDR2: MNHEY, SMNVEV (reference sequence). CDR3 DNA: TGTGCCAGCAGTTTATCACAGGGAGGCAATCAGCCCCAGCATTTT. As protein: CASSLSQGGNQPQHF.

This clone was found once. The rearrangement uses TRBV6-5 and TRBJ1-4, with TRBD1 matching 11 bases. There are 15 residues in the CDR3. Germline V gene lookup returns CDR1 MNHEY and CDR2 SVGAGI. V dropped 6 bases and J dropped 5; count of bases not matched to a gene: 5. CDR3 in amino acids: CASRDRGLSNEKLFF. CDR3 in DNA: TGTGCCAGCAGGGACAGGGGGCTCAGCAATGAAAAACTGTTTTTT.

The gene calls are TRBV9 and TRBJ1-3, with D possibly being TRBD1 (5 bases). The CDR3 spans 23 residues. In germline, CDR1 is SGDLS, CDR2 YYNGEE. Trimming shortened V by 0 bases and J by 0 bases, and 31 bases separated the two germline ends. CDR3 nucleotide sequence: TGTGCCAGCAGCGTAGAGATTGGGCAGGGCAGTCGACATAGAGTCTACTCTGGAAACACCATATATTTT. Translation gives CASSVEIGQGSRHRVYSGNTIYF.

The chain combines TRBV6-5 with TRBJ1-4; TRBD1 matches 8 bases. Germline V gene sequence: CDR1 MNHEY, CDR2 SVGAGI. After removal of 4 bases from V and 4 bases from J, the junction contained 8 bases not matched to a gene. The CDR3 extends over 16 amino acids. The CDR3 spells CASSSPRQGHNEKLFF. DNA for the CDR3: TGTGCCAGCAGTTCCCCGAGACAGGGGCATAATGAAAAACTGTTTTTT.

The chain recombines TRBV29-1 with TRBJ2-5, with D possibly matching TRBD2 (6 bases). V shed 4 bases and J shed 11 bases, with 17 bases lying between them. CDR1 SQVTM and CDR2 ANQGSEA come from the germline V gene. The CDR3 totals 12 residues. The CDR3, as DNA: TGCAGCGTTGTCCTAAGTGTTCGGGAGCAGTACTTC. This codes for CSVVLSVREQYF.

The chain recombines TRBV19 with TRBJ2-3; 7 positions agree with TRBD1. The CDR3 runs 15 residues. Germline assignment: CDR1 LNHDA and CDR2 SQIVND (reference sequence). The trim removed 7 bases at V and 0 bases at J, leaving 7 bases unmatched. CDR3 sequence reads: CASTDRETSTDTQYF. CDR3 DNA: TGTGCCAGTACAGACAGGGAAACTAGCACAGATACGCAGTATTTT.

The rearrangement links TRBV5-1 to TRBJ1-1; the match to TRBD1 covers 8 bases. Germline V gene sequence: CDR1 SGHRS, CDR2 YFSETQ. The CDR3 consists of 16 residues. V was clipped by 0 bases and J by 6 bases; unmatched bases: 10. CDR3 in amino acids: CASSLGDRPSGAEAFF. The CDR3 coding sequence is TGCGCCAGCAGCTTGGGGGACAGGCCATCAGGGGCTGAAGCTTTCTTT.

This chain joins TRBV2 and TRBJ2-3; D remains ambiguous. The germline V gene encodes CDR1 SNHLY and CDR2 FYNNEI. Trimming removed 6 bases at V and 1 base at J, with 11 bases between. CDR3 length: 14 residues. This CDR3 reads CASSPARGTDTQYF. The CDR3 DNA reads as TGTGCCAGCAGCCCCGCCCGGGGCACAGATACGCAGTATTTT. The full variable domain, in which reference TRBV2 and TRBJ2-3 provide the parts outside the CDR3, is EPEVTQTPSHQVTQMGQEVILRCVPISNHLYFYWYRQILGQKVEFLVSFYNNEISEKSEIFDDQFSVERPDGSNFTLKIRSTKLEDSAMYFCASSPARGTDTQYFGPGTRLTVL.

The chain couples TRBV9 to TRBJ2-5, with TRBD2 as a possible D gene (7 bases). The CDR3 is 15 residues long. Trimming removed 3 bases at V and 5 bases at J, with 17 bases between. From germline, CDR1 is SGDLS and CDR2 YYNGEE. CDR3 loop: CASSGWGGAEETQYF. The DNA of the CDR3 is TGTGCCAGCAGCGGTTGGGGGGGCGCCGAGGAGACCCAGTACTTC.

This clone occurred a few times. The chain links TRBV6-5 to TRBJ1-6, with TRBD1 identical over 7 bases. The V gene end was trimmed by 2 bases and the J gene end by 6 bases; junction bases not matched to a gene: 4. CDR1 is MNHEY, CDR2 SVGAGI, per germline. The CDR3 contains 15 residues. Written as DNA, the CDR3 is TGTGCCAGCAGTTACGATCGGGACAGTAATTCACCCCTCCACTTT. It codes for CASSYDRDSNSPLHF.

The chain employs TRBV7-6 and TRBJ1-5, with TRBD1 identical over 7 bases. This CDR3 contains 14 residues. Germline loops: CDR1 SGHVS, CDR2 FNYEAQ. Trimming at V came to 5 bases and at J to 2 bases, leaving 3 bases not matched to a gene. This CDR3 is CASSDGQGNQPQHF. In nucleotides, the CDR3 is TGTGCCAGCAGCGACGGACAGGGCAATCAGCCCCAGCATTTT.

DNA of the CDR3: TGTGCCAGCAACAAACCAGGGATATCTAACTATGGCTACACCTTC. Its protein is CASNKPGISNYGYTF. The chain uses TRBV5-4 and TRBJ1-2, with D possibly being TRBD1 (5 bases). Per the germline V gene, CDR1 is SGHNT and CDR2 is YYREEE (reference sequence). The CDR3 is 15 amino acids. V was cut by 6 bases and J by 0 bases, with 15 bases left in between.

This clone occurred a few times. CDR3 nucleotides: TGTGCCAGCTCACCACGACAGGGATCGTCTAACTATGGCTACACCTTC. This codes for CASSPRQGSSNYGYTF. The V call is TRBV18, the J call TRBJ1-2; 7 bases fit TRBD1. J lost 0 bases, V lost 1 base, and 5 bases had no gene match. The CDR3 spans 16 residues. Germline V lookup: CDR1 KGHSH, CDR2 LQKENI.

About this clone: The sample carries other DNA sequences with the same CDR3. The chain has TRBV18 and TRBJ2-7, with D perhaps TRBD1 (5 bases). The CDR3 is 13 residues long. Trimming cost V 6 bases and J 3 bases, with 12 bases left between them. Germline V gene data show CDR1 as KGHSH and CDR2 as LQKENI. DNA for the CDR3: TGTGCCAGCTCCCCCGGACAAGACTACGAGCAGTACTTC. It codes for CASSPGQDYEQYF.

The rearrangement joins TRBV7-9 to TRBJ1-2; D gene unclear. The germline V gene encodes CDR1 SEHNR and CDR2 FQNEAQ (reference sequence). V was clipped by 1 base and J by 8 bases, with 8 bases between them. The CDR3 runs to 12 residues. The CDR3 protein is CASSLGERGYTF. In DNA form, the CDR3 reads TGTGCCAGCAGCTTAGGGGAGAGGGGCTACACCTTC.

The chain employs TRBV5-8 and TRBJ2-4, with D unresolved. CDR1 is SGHTS, CDR2 YDEGEE, per germline. The CDR3 consists of 16 residues. V was pared by 3 bases and J by 0 bases, with 13 bases between. CDR3 nucleotides: TGTGCCAGCAGCTCGTCCTTCGAGCTAGCCAAAAACATTCAGTACTTC. It yields the protein CASSSSFELAKNIQYF.

The rearrangement joins TRBV6-5 to TRBJ2-2; 7 bases align to TRBD2. J was trimmed by 1 base and V by 4 bases; bases with no gene match: 3. Per germline, CDR1 MNHEY and CDR2 SVGAGI. The CDR3 is 15 residues long. The CDR3 DNA reads TGTGCCAGCAGTTCCCCTAGCGGGAACACCGGGGAGCTGTTTTTT. Translating gives CASSSPSGNTGELFF.

As DNA, the CDR3 is TGTGCCAGCAGTGGGGGGACAGGGGGGCCCAATAGCAATCAGCCCCAGCATTTT. Protein sequence: CASSGGTGGPNSNQPQHF. The rearrangement joins TRBV6-1 to TRBJ1-5; 11 bases line up with TRBD1. The CDR3 is made up of 18 amino acids. Germline values: CDR1 MNHNS, CDR2 SASEGT. The trim removed 4 bases at V and 0 bases at J, leaving 8 bases unmatched.